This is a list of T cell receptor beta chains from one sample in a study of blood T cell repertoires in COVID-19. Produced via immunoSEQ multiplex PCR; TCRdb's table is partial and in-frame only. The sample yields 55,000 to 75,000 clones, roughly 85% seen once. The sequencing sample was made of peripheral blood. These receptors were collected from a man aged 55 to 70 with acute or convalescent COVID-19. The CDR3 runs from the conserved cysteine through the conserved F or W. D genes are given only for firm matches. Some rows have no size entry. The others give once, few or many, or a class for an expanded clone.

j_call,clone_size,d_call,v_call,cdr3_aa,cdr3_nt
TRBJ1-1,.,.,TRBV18,CASSPPTGWATEAFF,TGTGCCAGCTCACCCCCTACGGGGTGGGCCACTGAAGCTTTCTTT
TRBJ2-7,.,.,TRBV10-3,CAISETPGHTNEQYF,TGTGCCATCAGTGAGACCCCGGGACATACCAACGAGCAGTACTTC
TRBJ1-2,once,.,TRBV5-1,CASSPAGDYGYTF,TGCGCCAGCAGCCCGGCAGGGGACTATGGCTACACCTTC
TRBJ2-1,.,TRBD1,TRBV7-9,CASSFLGTGESGIDEQFF,TGTGCCAGCAGCTTCCTTGGGACAGGGGAGTCGGGTATCGATGAGCAGTTCTTC
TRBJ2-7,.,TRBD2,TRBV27,CASTPSSGRSYEQYF,TGTGCCAGCACCCCCTCTAGCGGGAGGTCCTACGAGCAGTACTTC
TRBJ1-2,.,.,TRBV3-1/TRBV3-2,CASSQDYWARTNYGYTF,TGTGCCAGCAGCCAAGACTACTGGGCCAGAACTAACTATGGCTACACCTTC
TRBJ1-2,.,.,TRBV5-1,CASSPGAPVGENGYTF,TGCGCCAGCAGCCCCGGAGCCCCTGTTGGGGAGAATGGCTACACCTTC
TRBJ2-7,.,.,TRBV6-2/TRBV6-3,CASSYVAGRGYEQYF,TGTGCCAGCAGTTATGTAGCAGGGCGGGGCTACGAGCAGTACTTC
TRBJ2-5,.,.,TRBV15,CATSRGQRQETQYF,TGTGCCACCAGCAGAGGACAGAGACAAGAGACCCAGTACTTC
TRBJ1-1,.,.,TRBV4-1,CASSQLRSGSYPKNTEAFF,TGCGCCAGCAGCCAACTCAGAAGCGGCTCGTACCCTAAGAACACTGAAGCTTTCTTT
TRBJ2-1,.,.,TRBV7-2,CASTPLGPYNEQFF,TGTGCCAGCACCCCTCTTGGGCCCTACAATGAGCAGTTCTTC
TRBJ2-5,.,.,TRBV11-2,CASSPGSQETQYF,TGTGCCAGCAGCCCGGGGTCTCAAGAGACCCAGTACTTC
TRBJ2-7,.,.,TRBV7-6,CASSDAARGYYEQYF,TGTGCCAGCAGCGACGCCGCAAGGGGATACTACGAGCAGTACTTC
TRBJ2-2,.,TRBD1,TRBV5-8,CASSFTAGGLESGELFF,TGTGCCAGCAGCTTCACGGCAGGGGGCTTAGAATCCGGGGAGCTGTTTTTT
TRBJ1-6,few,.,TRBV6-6,CASSPATGGNSPLHF,TGTGCCAGCAGCCCCGCGACCGGGGGTAATTCACCCCTCCACTTT
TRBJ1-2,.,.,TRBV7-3,CASSPAEGSGYGYTF,TGTGCCAGCAGCCCAGCGGAGGGATCGGGCTATGGCTACACCTTC
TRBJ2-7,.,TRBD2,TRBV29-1,CSVRGGSGSSYEQYF,TGCAGCGTTCGGGGGGGAAGCGGGAGCTCCTACGAGCAGTACTTC
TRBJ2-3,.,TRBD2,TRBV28,CASSLGGGPTDTQYF,TGTGCCAGCAGTTTGGGGGGGGGTCCCACAGATACGCAGTATTTT
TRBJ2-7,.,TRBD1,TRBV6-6,CASSYSGQSYEQYF,TGTGCCAGCAGTTACTCGGGACAGTCCTACGAGCAGTACTTC
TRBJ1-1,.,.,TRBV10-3,CAISESVGGTEAFF,TGTGCCATCAGTGAGTCGGTGGGGGGCACTGAAGCTTTCTTT
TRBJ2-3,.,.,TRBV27,CASRSGVGVFTDTQYF,TGTGCCAGCAGGTCGGGGGTCGGGGTTTTTACAGATACGCAGTATTTT
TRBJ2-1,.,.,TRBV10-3,CPIAVNEQFF,TGTCCTATAGCGGTAAATGAGCAGTTCTTC
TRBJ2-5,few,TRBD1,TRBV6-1,CASSEEGRDRFKETQYF,TGTGCCAGCAGTGAAGAGGGAAGGGACAGGTTTAAAGAGACCCAGTACTTC
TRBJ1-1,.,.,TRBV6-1,CASSQGYTEAFF,TGTGCCAGCAGCCAGGGTTACACTGAAGCTTTCTTT
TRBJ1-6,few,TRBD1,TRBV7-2,CASSARQGGVGSPLHF,TGTGCCAGCAGCGCAAGACAGGGGGGAGTAGGTTCACCCCTCCACTTT
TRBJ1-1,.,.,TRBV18,CASSPRAGKAFF,TGTGCCAGCTCACCAAGAGCAGGGAAAGCTTTCTTT
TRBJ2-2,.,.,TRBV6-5,CASRRSTGELFF,TGTGCCTCGAGGCGGAGCACCGGGGAGCTGTTTTTT
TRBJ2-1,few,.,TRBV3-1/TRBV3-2,CASSQANEQFF,TGTGCCAGCAGCCAGGCCAATGAGCAGTTCTTC
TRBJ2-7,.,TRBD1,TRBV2,CASSAGQGAYEQYF,TGTGCCAGCAGTGCCGGACAGGGGGCCTACGAGCAGTACTTC
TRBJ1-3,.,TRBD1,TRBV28,CASSPLGQFLSGNTIYF,TGTGCCAGCAGTCCCCTGGGACAGTTCCTCTCTGGAAACACCATATATTTT
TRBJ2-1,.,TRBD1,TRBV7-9,CASSWLGTGSFNEQFF,TGTGCCAGCAGCTGGCTTGGGACAGGGTCCTTTAATGAGCAGTTCTTC
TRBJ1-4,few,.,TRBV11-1,CASSPGGQKLFF,TGTGCCAGCAGCCCCGGAGGCCAAAAACTGTTTTTT
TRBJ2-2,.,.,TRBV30,CAWSAGLLTGELFF,TGTGCCTGGTCCGCGGGACTTCTCACCGGGGAGCTGTTTTTT
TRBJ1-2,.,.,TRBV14,CASSPAAVYGYTF,TGTGCCAGCAGCCCAGCGGCGGTCTATGGCTACACCTTC
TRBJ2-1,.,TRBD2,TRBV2,CASSVRTSGGGNEQFF,TGTGCCAGCAGCGTTAGGACTAGCGGAGGAGGGAATGAGCAGTTCTTC
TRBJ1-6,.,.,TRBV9,CASSVASSYNSPLHF,TGTGCCAGCAGCGTGGCCAGCTCCTATAATTCACCCCTCCACTTT
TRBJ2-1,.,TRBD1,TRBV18,CASSPQTGSISDEQFF,TGTGCCAGCTCACCGCAGACAGGGTCGATTTCCGATGAGCAGTTCTTC
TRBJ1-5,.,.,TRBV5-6,CASSFASGPQHF,TGTGCCAGCAGCTTCGCTTCGGGGCCCCAGCATTTT
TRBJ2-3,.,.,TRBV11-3,CASSLGQVTDTQYF,TGTGCCAGCAGCTTAGGACAGGTCACAGATACGCAGTATTTT
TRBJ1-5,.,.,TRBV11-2,CASSLDRKTQPQHF,TGTGCCAGCAGCTTAGACAGGAAGACTCAGCCCCAGCATTTT
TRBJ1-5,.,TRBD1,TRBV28,CASSFMDRGNQPQHF,TGTGCCAGCAGTTTTATGGACAGGGGCAATCAGCCCCAGCATTTT
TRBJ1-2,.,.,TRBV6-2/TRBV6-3,CASSLDSPGYTF,TGTGCCAGCAGTTTGGACAGCCCTGGCTACACCTTC
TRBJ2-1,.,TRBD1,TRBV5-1,CASSGGRLQGHEQFF,TGCGCCAGCAGCGGCGGACGGCTACAGGGGCATGAGCAGTTCTTC
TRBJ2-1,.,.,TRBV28,CASSFIRRNEQFF,TGTGCCAGCAGTTTTATCAGGAGGAATGAGCAGTTCTTC
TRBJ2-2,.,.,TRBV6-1,CASSETDSGVTGELFF,TGTGCCAGCAGTGAAACGGACAGTGGGGTCACCGGGGAGCTGTTTTTT
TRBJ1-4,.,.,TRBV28,CASSLGGSGEKLFF,TGTGCCAGCAGTTTAGGTGGTTCAGGTGAAAAACTGTTTTTT
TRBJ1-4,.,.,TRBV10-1,CASSATREKLFF,TGCGCCAGCAGTGCCACTCGGGAAAAACTGTTTTTT
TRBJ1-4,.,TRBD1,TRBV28,CASSFAGGTNEKLFF,TGTGCCAGCAGTTTTGCAGGGGGAACTAATGAAAAACTGTTTTTT
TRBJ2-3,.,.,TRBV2,CASSGTADPQYF,TGTGCCAGCAGTGGAACCGCAGATCCGCAGTATTTT
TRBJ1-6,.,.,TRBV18,CASSPQGNNSPLHF,TGTGCCAGCTCACCACAGGGGAATAATTCACCCCTCCACTTT
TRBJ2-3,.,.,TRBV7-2,CASSSDWGTDTQYF,TGTGCCAGCAGCTCGGACTGGGGCACAGATACGCAGTATTTT
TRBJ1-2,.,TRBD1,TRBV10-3,CAISESTGYGYTF,TGTGCCATCAGTGAGTCGACAGGGTACGGCTACACCTTC
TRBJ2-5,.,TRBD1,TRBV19,CASSNRDSGETQYF,TGTGCCAGTAGTAACCGGGACAGTGGGGAGACCCAGTACTTC
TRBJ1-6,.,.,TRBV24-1,CATSQGNNSPLHF,TGTGCCACATCTCAGGGGAACAATTCACCCCTCCACTTT
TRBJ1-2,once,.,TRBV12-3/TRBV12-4,CASSFGDFYGYTF,TGTGCCAGCAGTTTCGGAGACTTTTATGGCTACACCTTC